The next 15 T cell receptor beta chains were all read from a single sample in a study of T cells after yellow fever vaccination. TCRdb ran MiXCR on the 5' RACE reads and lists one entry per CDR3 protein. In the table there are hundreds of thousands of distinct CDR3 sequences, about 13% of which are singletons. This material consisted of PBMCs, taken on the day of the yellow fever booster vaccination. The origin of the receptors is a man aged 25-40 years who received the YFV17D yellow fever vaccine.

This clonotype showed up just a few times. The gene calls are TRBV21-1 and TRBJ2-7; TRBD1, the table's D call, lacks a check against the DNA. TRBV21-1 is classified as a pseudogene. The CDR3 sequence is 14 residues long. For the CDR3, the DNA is TGTGCCAGCAGCAAAGGGGCGTCCATGTACGAGCAGTACTTC. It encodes CASSKGASMYEQYF.

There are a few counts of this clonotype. CDR3 residues: CSARDSGGTFNSPLHF. The CDR3 DNA is TGCAGTGCTAGAGATTCAGGGGGGACCTTCAATTCACCCCTCCACTTT. V is TRBV20-1 and J is TRBJ1-6, with 7 bases that match TRBD1. The V segment lost 0 bases and the J segment 7 bases; nucleotides outside the gene matches: 9. The CDR3 sequence is 16 residues long. Germline V gene sequence: CDR1 DFQATT, CDR2 SNEGSKA (reference sequence).

The CDR3 here is CASSTGQGNYNEQFF. In DNA form, the CDR3 reads TGCGCCAGCAGCACCGGACAGGGAAACTACAATGAGCAGTTCTTC. The chain uses TRBV5-1 and TRBJ2-1, with 8 bases that match TRBD1. CDR1 SGHRS and CDR2 YFSETQ come from the germline V gene. The V gene end was trimmed by 4 bases and the J gene end by 3 bases; junction bases not matched to a gene: 6. The CDR3 consists of 15 residues.

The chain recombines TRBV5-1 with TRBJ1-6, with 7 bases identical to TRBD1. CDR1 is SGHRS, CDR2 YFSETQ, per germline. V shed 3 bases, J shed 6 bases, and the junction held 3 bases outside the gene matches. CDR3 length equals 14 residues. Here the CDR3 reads CASSSGTANSPLHF. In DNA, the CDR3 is TGCGCCAGCAGCTCCGGGACAGCTAATTCACCCCTCCACTTT.

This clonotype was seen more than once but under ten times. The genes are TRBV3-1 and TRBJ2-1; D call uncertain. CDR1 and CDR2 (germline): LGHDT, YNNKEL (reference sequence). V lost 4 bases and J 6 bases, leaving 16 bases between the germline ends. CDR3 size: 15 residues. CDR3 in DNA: TGTGCCAGCAGCCTCCGGGCTCTTACTGGCAATGAGCAGTTCTTC. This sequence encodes CASSLRALTGNEQFF.

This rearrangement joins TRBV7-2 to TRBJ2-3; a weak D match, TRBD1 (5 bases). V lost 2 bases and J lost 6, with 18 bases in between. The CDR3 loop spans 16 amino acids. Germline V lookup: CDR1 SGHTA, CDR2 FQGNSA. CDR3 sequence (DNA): TGTGCCAGCAGCTTACAGTTCGGGCTCCCAGGGGATACGCAGTATTTT. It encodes CASSLQFGLPGDTQYF.

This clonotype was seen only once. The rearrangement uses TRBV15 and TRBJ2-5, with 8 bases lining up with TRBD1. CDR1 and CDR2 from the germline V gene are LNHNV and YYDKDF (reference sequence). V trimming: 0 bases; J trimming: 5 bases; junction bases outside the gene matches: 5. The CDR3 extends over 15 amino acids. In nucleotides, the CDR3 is TGTGCCACCAGCAGAGATCAGGGGGCTCCGGAGACCCAGTACTTC. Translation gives CATSRDQGAPETQYF.

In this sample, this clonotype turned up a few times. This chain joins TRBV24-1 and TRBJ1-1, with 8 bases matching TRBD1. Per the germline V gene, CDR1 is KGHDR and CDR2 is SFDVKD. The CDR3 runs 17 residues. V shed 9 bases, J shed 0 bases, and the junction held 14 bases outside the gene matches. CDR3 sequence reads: CATLRPGQDPMNTEAFF. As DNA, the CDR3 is TGTGCCACCCTTCGACCGGGACAGGACCCCATGAACACTGAAGCTTTCTTT.

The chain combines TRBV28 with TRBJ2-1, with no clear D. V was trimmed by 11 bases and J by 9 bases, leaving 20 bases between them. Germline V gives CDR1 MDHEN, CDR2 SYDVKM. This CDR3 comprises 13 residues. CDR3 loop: CAATRGSGGEQFF. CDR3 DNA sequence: TGTGCCGCAACCCGCGGTTCGGGCGGTGAGCAGTTCTTC.

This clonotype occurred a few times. CDR3 protein: CASSYSTASEQFF. The CDR3 DNA follows: TGTGCCAGCAGTTACTCGACAGCTAGTGAGCAGTTCTTC. The genes are TRBV6-5 and TRBJ2-1; D may be TRBD1 (5 bases). This CDR3 has 13 residues. Trimming cost V 0 bases and J 9 bases, with 9 bases left between them. Germline lookup yields CDR1 MNHEY and CDR2 SVGAGI.

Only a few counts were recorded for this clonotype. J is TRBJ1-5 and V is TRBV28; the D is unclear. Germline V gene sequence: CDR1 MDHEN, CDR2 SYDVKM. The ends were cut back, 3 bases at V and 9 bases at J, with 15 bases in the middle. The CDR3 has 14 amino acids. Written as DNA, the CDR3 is TGTGCCAGCAGTTTCAGCGGGGTTCAGGTGCCCCAGCATTTT. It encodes CASSFSGVQVPQHF.

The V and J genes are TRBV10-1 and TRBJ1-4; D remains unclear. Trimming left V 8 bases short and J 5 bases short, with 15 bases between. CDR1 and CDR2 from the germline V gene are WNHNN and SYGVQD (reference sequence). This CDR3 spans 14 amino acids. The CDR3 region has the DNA TGCGCCAGCGGTGGTCGAGAATTAAATGAAAAACTGTTTTTT. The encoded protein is CASGGRELNEKLFF.

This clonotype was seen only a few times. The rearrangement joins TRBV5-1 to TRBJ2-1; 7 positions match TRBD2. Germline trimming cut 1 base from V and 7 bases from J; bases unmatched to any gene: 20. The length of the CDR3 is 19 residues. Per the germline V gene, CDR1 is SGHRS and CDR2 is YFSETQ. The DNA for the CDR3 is TGCGCCAGCAGCTTGAGGCGGGGGAGCGGGAACGGAGTTGGGAATGAGCAGTTCTTC. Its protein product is CASSLRRGSGNGVGNEQFF.

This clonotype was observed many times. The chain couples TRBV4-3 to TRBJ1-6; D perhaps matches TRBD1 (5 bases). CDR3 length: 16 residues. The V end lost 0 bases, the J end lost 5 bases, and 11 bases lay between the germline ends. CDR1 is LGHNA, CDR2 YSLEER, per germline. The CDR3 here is CASSQDPQGNNSPLHF. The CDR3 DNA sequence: TGCGCCAGCAGCCAAGATCCTCAGGGAAATAATTCACCCCTCCACTTT.

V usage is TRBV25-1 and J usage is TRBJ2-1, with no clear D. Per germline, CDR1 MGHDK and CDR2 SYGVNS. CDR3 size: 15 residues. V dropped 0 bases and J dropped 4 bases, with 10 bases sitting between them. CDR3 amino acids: CASSEYGKQYNEQFF. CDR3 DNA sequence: TGTGCCAGCAGTGAATATGGAAAACAATACAATGAGCAGTTCTTC. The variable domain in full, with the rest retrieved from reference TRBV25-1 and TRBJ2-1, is EADIYQTPRYLVIGTGKKITLECSQTMGHDKMYWYQQDPGMELHLIHYSYGVNSTEKGDLSSESTVSRIRTEHFPLTLESARPSHTSQYLCASSEYGKQYNEQFFGPGTRLTVL.